A selection of T cell receptor beta chains follows, all from one sample in a study of shared clonotypes between healthy human individuals. Data came from immunoSEQ multiplex PCR; TCRdb stores just in-frame clones and leaves some out. This table has millions of clones, approximately 95% appearing once. Specimen: naive CD4+ T cells sorted from blood. These receptors were collected from a man aged 18 to 30 in good health. CDR3s include the opening cysteine and the closing phenylalanine or tryptophan. D genes are given only for firm matches. Size is omitted from some rows. Given values are once, few, many or a class for expanded clones.

>-|TRBJ2-5|TRBV18|once
TGTGCCAGCTCACCCGACAGGCTACAAGAGACCCAGTACTTC
CASSPDRLQETQYF
>-|TRBJ2-7|TRBV18|-
TGTGCCAGCTCACCCCCAGGACAGACCTACGAGCAGTACTTC
CASSPPGQTYEQYF
>TRBD1|TRBJ1-5|TRBV7-2|-
TGTGCCAGCAGCTTAGCAGGGACAGTAAATCAGCCCCAGCATTTT
CASSLAGTVNQPQHF
>TRBD1|TRBJ2-5|TRBV5-1|-
TGCGCCAGCAGCTTGGACCCACCAGGGGGCGAAAAGACCCAGTACTTC
CASSLDPPGGEKTQYF
>-|TRBJ1-2|TRBV6-1|-
TGTGCCAGCAGTGCTGGGCAGGGCTACACCTTC
CASSAGQGYTF
>-|TRBJ2-2|TRBV7-2|-
TGTGCCAGCAGCTTAGTGTCAGCCGGGGAGCTGTTTTTT
CASSLVSAGELFF
>-|TRBJ2-7|TRBV5-5|-
TGTGCCAGCCTCCGGGAGCTCTTTACGGACGAGCAGTACTTC
CASLRELFTDEQYF
>-|TRBJ1-6|TRBV10-2|-
TGCGCCAGCAGTGGCGTACTTAATTCACCCCTCCACTTT
CASSGVLNSPLHF
>-|TRBJ2-7|TRBV28|-
TGTGCCAGCAGGGGGGTAGCAGTCTACGAGCAGTACTTC
CASRGVAVYEQYF
>-|TRBJ2-2|TRBV5-1|-
TGCGCCAGCAGCTTGGGCTTTGAAAACACCGGGGAGCTGTTTTTT
CASSLGFENTGELFF
>-|TRBJ2-3|TRBV7-2|-
TGTGCCAGCAGCTCCCGACAGACAGATACGCAGTATTTT
CASSSRQTDTQYF
>TRBD2|TRBJ2-5|TRBV6-1|-
TGTGCCAGCAGTGCCCCGACTAGCGGGCGAGGGCCCGAGACCCAGTACTTC
CASSAPTSGRGPETQYF
>-|TRBJ1-6|TRBV5-5|-
TGTGCCAGCAGCTTTGGGGCGATGAGCTCCTATAATTCACCCCTCCACTTT
CASSFGAMSSYNSPLHF
>TRBD1|TRBJ2-6|TRBV7-2|-
TGTGCCAGCAGCGGACAGGGGGGCTCTGGGGCCAACGTCCTGACTTTC
CASSGQGGSGANVLTF
>TRBD1|TRBJ1-4|TRBV9|-
TGTGCCAGCAGCGCAAGGGGACAGGGAGGCGAAAAACTGTTTTTT
CASSARGQGGEKLFF
>-|TRBJ2-3|TRBV6-6|-
TGTGCCAGCAGTTACGTACTAGCAGATACGCAGTATTTT
CASSYVLADTQYF
>TRBD1|TRBJ1-5|TRBV2|-
TGTGCCAGCACCGCCGGGACAGGGTCGGGACAGCCCCAGCATTTT
CASTAGTGSGQPQHF
>TRBD1|TRBJ1-1|TRBV28|-
TGTGCCAGCGGGACAGGGGGTGCCAACACTGAAGCTTTCTTT
CASGTGGANTEAFF
>TRBD1|TRBJ1-6|TRBV10-1|-
TGCGCCAGCAGTGCCCGACAGGGAGGTAATTCACCCCTCCACTTT
CASSARQGGNSPLHF
>-|TRBJ2-7|TRBV6-1|-
TGTGCCAGCAGTGAAAACAGGTACACCTACGAGCAGTACTTC
CASSENRYTYEQYF
>-|TRBJ2-7|TRBV6-5|few
TGTGCCAGCAGTTCGGACAGAACCTACGAGCAGTACTTC
CASSSDRTYEQYF
>-|TRBJ2-1|TRBV6-6|-
TGTGCCAGCAGTTACGAACCAGCCCTTGAGCAGTTCTTC
CASSYEPALEQFF
>-|TRBJ1-2|TRBV27|-
TGTGCCAGCAGCTCACCCCGGGGGCAGGGCTATGGCTACACCTTC
CASSSPRGQGYGYTF
>-|TRBJ1-1|TRBV7-2|-
TGTGCCAGCAGCCCCACGAGGGATATGAACACTGAAGCTTTCTTT
CASSPTRDMNTEAFF
>-|TRBJ2-7|TRBV14|-
TGTGCCAGCAGCCAAGATATCCAGGGTTCCTCTGAGCAGTACTTC
CASSQDIQGSSEQYF
>-|TRBJ2-5|TRBV9|-
TGTGCCAGCAGCGTAGGGACAGTTGGGGAGACCCAGTACTTC
CASSVGTVGETQYF
>TRBD1|TRBJ1-3|TRBV19|-
TGTGCCAGCGGACAGGGGTCTGGAAACACCATATATTTT
CASGQGSGNTIYF
>-|TRBJ1-1|TRBV6-6|-
TGTGCCAGCCGCGCACCTGGGGTTCGGAACACTGAAGCTTTCTTT
CASRAPGVRNTEAFF